A single sample is the source of the 28 T cell receptor beta chains below, sequenced in a study of memory CD4+ T cells and cytomegalovirus serostatus. Single viable CD3+CD4+CD8-CD45RO+ cells were sorted as the memory CD4+ T cells. The data were produced by immunoSEQ multiplex PCR, yet TCRdb's version contains in-frame clones alone and is incomplete. Of approximately 46,000 clones detected, approximately 81% appear once; the ten largest clones hold approximately 1.2%. The source material was memory CD4+ T cells from blood. The receptors here all came from an adult in good health and CMV-seropositive.

The chain links TRBV27 to TRBJ1-1; TRBD1 matches 8 bases. The CDR3 spans 12 residues. Germline V gives CDR1 MNHEY, CDR2 SMNVEV (reference sequence). The J segment lost 7 bases and the V segment lost 11 bases, leaving 9 bases of the junction unmatched. The CDR3 nucleotides read TGTGCCTCGAGCCGGACAGGGTTTGAAGCTTTCTTT. This encodes CASSRTGFEAFF.

The chain employs TRBV19 and TRBJ2-3; tentatively, D is TRBD2 (6 bases). Germline V gene sequence: CDR1 LNHDA, CDR2 SQIVND (reference sequence). Trimming removed 2 bases from V and 3 bases from J, with 21 bases in between. The CDR3 is made up of 18 amino acids. For the CDR3, the DNA is TGTGCCAGTAGTATAAGGGTAGCGGACTCACGTTCGACAGATACGCAGTATTTT. Translation gives CASSIRVADSRSTDTQYF.

This clone was seen more than once but under ten times. This chain uses TRBV5-1 with TRBJ2-3; 8 nucleotides align to TRBD2. The CDR3 extends over 16 amino acids. In germline, CDR1 is SGHRS, CDR2 YFSETQ. V lost 4 bases and J lost 0; bases outside the gene matches: 7. The CDR3 region is CASSSGTRASTDTQYF. The CDR3, as DNA: TGCGCCAGCAGCAGCGGGACTAGAGCCAGCACAGATACGCAGTATTTT.

The rearrangement links TRBV7-2 to TRBJ2-7; a weak D match, TRBD2 (6 bases). There are 14 residues in the CDR3. The germline gives CDR1 SGHTA, CDR2 FQGNSA. V was shortened by 3 bases and J by 2 bases, with 11 bases between the two germline ends. The CDR3, as DNA: TGTGCCAGCAGCTTGGAGTGGGGGGCCTACGAGCAGTACTTC. Residues: CASSLEWGAYEQYF.

This chain uses TRBV19 with TRBJ2-5, with D possibly called TRBD1 or TRBD2 (7 bases each). The V and J ends lost 5 bases and 5 bases respectively, with 15 bases between them. CDR1 is LNHDA and CDR2 is SQIVND in the germline V gene (reference sequence). The CDR3 is 14 amino acids. CDR3 nucleotide sequence: TGTGCCAGTAGTCAAACCAGGGGGGGGGAGACCCAGTACTTC. Encoded protein: CASSQTRGGETQYF.

The J gene is TRBJ2-5, the V gene TRBV10-1; the D gene is possibly TRBD1 (6 bases). V was trimmed by 2 bases and J by 5 bases, leaving 9 bases between them. This CDR3 has 13 amino acids. The germline V gene encodes CDR1 WNHNN and CDR2 SYGVQD (reference sequence). The CDR3 here is CASSEDRTETQYF. In nucleotides, the CDR3 is TGCGCCAGCAGTGAGGACAGGACGGAGACCCAGTACTTC.

This clone was counted between two and nine times. The genes are TRBV5-6 and TRBJ1-1; D is uncertain. V was pared by 4 bases and J by 0 bases, with 7 bases between. The CDR3 sequence is 13 residues long. In germline, CDR1 is SGHDT, CDR2 YYEEEE. This CDR3 reads CASSTDMNTEAFF. CDR3 bases: TGTGCCAGCAGCACAGACATGAACACTGAAGCTTTCTTT.

The chain recombines TRBV18 with TRBJ1-2; 12 positions agree with TRBD1. Germline V gene sequence: CDR1 KGHSH, CDR2 LQKENI. This CDR3 comprises 13 residues. The junction had 2 bases not matched to a gene; V was cut back by 5 bases and J by 7 bases. CDR3 sequence reads: CASSEGQGAGYTF. DNA of the CDR3: TGTGCCAGCTCAGAGGGACAGGGGGCTGGCTACACCTTC.

The chain uses TRBV29-1 and TRBJ2-5, with TRBD2 matching 7 bases. Looked up from germline, CDR1 is SQVTM and CDR2 is ANQGSEA. J gave up 5 bases and V 0 bases, and 6 bases lay outside the gene matches. CDR3 size: 14 residues. CDR3 sequence: CSVEDSSGGETQYF. In nucleotides, the CDR3 is TGCAGCGTTGAAGATTCTAGCGGAGGTGAGACCCAGTACTTC.

This clone has a handful of counts. The chain carries TRBV10-2 and TRBJ2-3, with 13 bases fitting TRBD2. Per the germline V gene, CDR1 is WSHSY and CDR2 is SAAADI. With V trimmed by 6 bases and J by 2 bases, 5 bases remained unmatched. This CDR3 comprises 16 residues. The CDR3 DNA is TGCGCCAGCAGACAGGGACTAGCGGGGATCACAGATACGCAGTATTTT. Protein: CASRQGLAGITDTQYF.

The CDR3 region has the DNA TGCGCCAGCAGCTTGGAAGGAGGCCTAAACCCCAATTCACCCCTCCACTTT. This sequence encodes CASSLEGGLNPNSPLHF. The J gene is TRBJ1-6, the V gene TRBV5-1; D ambiguous. With 0 bases removed from V and 7 bases from J, the gap between germline ends came to 17 bases. This CDR3 contains 17 residues. In germline, CDR1 is SGHRS, CDR2 YFSETQ.

The J gene is TRBJ1-4, the V gene TRBV5-1; 8 bases fit TRBD1. CDR3 length: 18 residues. The ends lost 0 bases at V and 4 bases at J; junction bases unmatched: 11. In germline, CDR1 is SGHRS, CDR2 YFSETQ. The CDR3 sequence is CASSLDPPGGQFNEKLFF. The CDR3 nucleotides read TGCGCCAGCAGCTTGGATCCGCCAGGGGGCCAATTTAATGAAAAACTGTTTTTT.

This clone appeared once. In nucleotides, the CDR3 is TGTGCCAGCAGCCGGAGGACAGTGATCAATGAAAAACTGTTTTTT. It codes for CASSRRTVINEKLFF. J is TRBJ1-4 and V is TRBV7-8; TRBD1 might be the D (6 bases). CDR1 is SGHVS, CDR2 FQNEAQ, per germline. Trimming took 5 bases from V and 5 from J, leaving 15 bases between them. This CDR3 spans 15 amino acids.

The gene calls are TRBV5-1 and TRBJ2-5; TRBD2 matches 7 bases. V lost 0 bases, J lost 5 bases, and 7 bases stayed unmatched. The CDR3 has 15 amino acids. Per germline, CDR1 SGHRS and CDR2 YFSETQ. The CDR3 spells CASSLAPNSGETQYF. Here the CDR3 DNA reads TGCGCCAGCAGCTTGGCCCCCAATAGCGGGGAGACCCAGTACTTC.

This chain connects TRBV19 to TRBJ2-1, with a weak D call TRBD2 (5 bases). The ends were cut back, 8 bases at V and 4 bases at J, with 9 bases in the middle. CDR1 LNHDA and CDR2 SQIVND come from the germline V gene (reference sequence). This CDR3 has 12 residues. CDR3 DNA sequence: TGTGCCAGTTCGAGGGCTTACAATGAGCAGTTCTTC. As protein: CASSRAYNEQFF.

This chain links TRBV6-4 with TRBJ2-1, with 7 bases lining up with TRBD2. The V gene's germline CDR1 is MRHNA and CDR2 SNTAGT. This CDR3 has 16 residues. The junction had 6 bases not matched to a gene; V was cut back by 2 bases and J by 2 bases. CDR3 amino acids: CASSDRLADPYNEQFF. Written as DNA, the CDR3 is TGTGCCAGCAGTGACCGGCTAGCGGACCCCTACAATGAGCAGTTCTTC.

This chain joins TRBV5-1 and TRBJ2-5; 8 nucleotides agree with TRBD2. The V segment lost 1 base and the J segment 2 bases; nucleotides outside the gene matches: 1. The CDR3 runs 14 residues. Germline loops: CDR1 SGHRS, CDR2 YFSETQ. The CDR3 loop reads CASSLTSGQETQYF. The CDR3 bases are TGCGCCAGCAGCTTGACTAGCGGACAAGAGACCCAGTACTTC.

The chain joins TRBV11-2 to TRBJ2-7; 12 bases are a match to TRBD1. V gave up 4 bases and J gave up 5 bases; unmatched junction bases: 9. This CDR3 has 16 residues. Germline CDR1 is SGHAT and CDR2 is FQNNGV. The CDR3 reads CASSSLTGTGGDEQYF. In DNA form, the CDR3 reads TGTGCCAGCAGCTCGCTAACCGGGACAGGGGGCGACGAGCAGTACTTC.

This rearrangement joins TRBV15 to TRBJ2-7; the D is unclear. V was trimmed by 0 bases and J by 5 bases, leaving 14 bases between them. Per the germline V gene, CDR1 is LNHNV and CDR2 is YYDKDF (reference sequence). CDR3 length: 15 amino acids. The DNA for the CDR3 is TGTGCCACCAGCAGAGATCCCCAGGCTCTGGACGAGCAGTACTTC. This translates into CATSRDPQALDEQYF.

This clone was counted once. The chain employs TRBV7-2 and TRBJ1-4; D gene uncertain. The germline V gene has CDR1 SGHTA and CDR2 FQGNSA. This CDR3 comprises 15 residues. V lost 6 bases and J lost 6, with 17 bases in between. In DNA form, the CDR3 reads TGTGCCAGCAGTTACGGCTCGGGAGGTGATGAAAAACTGTTTTTT. This encodes CASSYGSGGDEKLFF.

The chain links TRBV7-2 to TRBJ2-1; 11 bases are a match to TRBD2. V was pared by 5 bases and J by 8 bases, with 8 bases of the junction left unmatched. This CDR3 is built from 15 residues. CDR1 and CDR2 (germline): SGHTA, FQGNSA. In DNA form, the CDR3 reads TGTGCCAGCAGCCCTAGCGGGGGGCCGTCTGATGAGCAGTTCTTC. Its translation: CASSPSGGPSDEQFF.

This chain connects TRBV2 to TRBJ2-7; the D gene is possibly TRBD2 (5 bases). Germline V gene sequence: CDR1 SNHLY, CDR2 FYNNEI. Trimming removed 8 bases from V and 0 bases from J, with 14 bases in between. The CDR3 length is 14 residues. The CDR3 bases are TGTGCCAGCGGGGAGAGTATCAACTCCTACGAGCAGTACTTC. It encodes CASGESINSYEQYF. The full variable domain, completed using reference TRBV2 and TRBJ2-7, is EPEVTQTPSHQVTQMGQEVILRCVPISNHLYFYWYRQILGQKVEFLVSFYNNEISEKSEIFDDQFSVERPDGSNFTLKIRSTKLEDSAMYFCASGESINSYEQYFGPGTRLTVT.

On this clone: Mismatch with germline at one junction end may stem from a read error. This chain joins TRBV6-4 and TRBJ1-1; D gene uncertain. From germline, CDR1 is MRHNA and CDR2 SNTAGT. There are 10 residues in the CDR3. Written as DNA, the CDR3 is TGTGCCAGCGGTGAAACTGAAGCTTTCTTT. Protein product: CASGETEAFF.

The CDR3 DNA sequence: TGTGCCAGCAGCTTAGGGGAATCGTACGAGCAGTACTTC. This gives the protein CASSLGESYEQYF. The chain carries TRBV11-3 and TRBJ2-7, with D unclear. The germline V gene has CDR1 SGHNT and CDR2 YENEEA. This CDR3 comprises 13 residues. Trimming removed 1 base from V and 4 bases from J, with 8 bases in between. The whole variable domain, filled in from reference TRBV11-3 and TRBJ2-7, reads EAGVVQSPRYKIIEKKQPVAFWCNPISGHNTLYWYLQNLGQGPELLIRYENEEAVDDSQLPKDRFSAERLKGVDSTLKIQPAELGDSAVYLCASSLGESYEQYFGPGTRLTVT.

The chain joins TRBV7-6 to TRBJ2-3, with TRBD1 as a possible D gene (5 bases). With 6 bases removed from V and 2 bases from J, the gap between germline ends came to 12 bases. The CDR3 extends over 14 amino acids. CDR1 and CDR2 from the germline V gene are SGHVS and FNYEAQ. CDR3 residues: CASRVGHYTDTQYF. As DNA, the CDR3 is TGTGCCAGCAGGGTTGGACATTACACAGATACGCAGTATTTT.

The chain combines TRBV19 with TRBJ1-2; a weak D match, TRBD1 (6 bases). Between the trimmed V and J ends, which lost 5 bases and 6 bases, there was a span of 22 bases. The CDR3 runs to 16 residues. Germline CDR1 reads LNHDA; CDR2 reads SQIVND (reference sequence). As DNA, the CDR3 is TGTGCCAGTAGTCTCCGACAGGACTTAGGGGAAGATGGCTACACCTTC. It encodes CASSLRQDLGEDGYTF.

The rearrangement uses TRBV18 and TRBJ1-3; unclear D gene. Germline assignment: CDR1 KGHSH and CDR2 LQKENI. There are 16 residues in the CDR3. Trimming pared 4 bases from V and 4 bases from J, leaving 17 bases between. CDR3 sequence (DNA): TGTGCCAGCTCACAACTGACTCCTAAGTCAGGAAACACCATATATTTT. It codes for CASSQLTPKSGNTIYF.

The gene calls are TRBV2 and TRBJ1-2, with D hard to call. The CDR3 length is 16 residues. Per germline, CDR1 SNHLY and CDR2 FYNNEI. With 8 bases removed from V and 2 bases from J, the gap between germline ends came to 21 bases. The CDR3 reads CASQPGTWESNYGYTF. The CDR3, as DNA: TGTGCCAGCCAACCCGGTACATGGGAGTCCAACTATGGCTACACCTTC.